The 28 T cell receptor beta chains in this list originate from one sample, sequenced in a study of CD8 T cells in Susac syndrome. Random-hexamer reverse transcription was applied to roughly 0.5 to 1 ug RNA. MiXCR, applied by TCRdb to the immunoSEQ multiplex PCR reads, yields one record per CDR3 protein. Of about 140,000 distinct CDR3 sequences in the sample, roughly 94% were seen once. Sequencing was done on a sample of CD4+ T cells from PBMCs. These receptors were obtained from a human donor with Susac syndrome.

The V call is TRBV12-3 or TRBV12-4, the J call TRBJ2-7, with D maybe TRBD1 (6 bases). This CDR3 is built from 13 residues. V dropped 5 bases and J dropped 5 bases, with 13 bases sitting between them. Written as DNA, the CDR3 is TGTGCCAGCAGTCCAGGGGTCTCAAACGAGCAGTACTTC. Protein product: CASSPGVSNEQYF.

The chain combines TRBV4-2 with TRBJ2-5; 14 nucleotides align to TRBD2. V gave up 3 bases and J gave up 5 bases; unmatched junction bases: 8. Germline CDR1 and CDR2: LGHNA and YNFKEQ. The CDR3 length is 17 residues. The CDR3 DNA is TGTGCCAGCAGCCACGGACTAGCGGGGGGACCCGGCGAGACCCAGTACTTC. This sequence encodes CASSHGLAGGPGETQYF.

V usage is TRBV29-1 and J usage is TRBJ2-2; perhaps TRBD1 as D (5 bases). Trimming removed 7 bases from V and 4 bases from J, with 16 bases in between. Germline CDR1 and CDR2: SQVTM and ANQGSEA. There are 14 residues in the CDR3. The CDR3: CSGGAGRGTGELFF. In nucleotides, the CDR3 is TGCAGCGGTGGGGCAGGGCGAGGCACCGGGGAGCTGTTTTTT.

The rearrangement joins TRBV28 to TRBJ1-6, with D possibly TRBD1 on 5 matching bases. The CDR3 is 14 residues long. Trimming removed 3 bases at V and 8 bases at J, with 11 bases between. Germline values: CDR1 MDHEN, CDR2 SYDVKM. The CDR3 DNA reads as TGTGCCAGCAGTTTCGGGCAGGGTTATTCACCCCTCCACTTT. It translates to CASSFGQGYSPLHF.

For the CDR3, the DNA is TGCAGCGTTACACTAGGGTCAGAGACCCAGTACTTC. Amino acids: CSVTLGSETQYF. The genes are TRBV29-1 and TRBJ2-5, with D perhaps TRBD2 (5 bases). V was trimmed by 5 bases and J by 4 bases, leaving 11 bases between them. The CDR3 consists of 12 residues. Germline CDR1 and CDR2: SQVTM and ANQGSEA.

The V and J genes are TRBV29-1 and TRBJ2-1, with unresolved D. Germline lookup yields CDR1 SQVTM and CDR2 ANQGSEA. This CDR3 is built from 13 residues. Trimming stripped 4 bases from V and 4 bases from J, with 11 bases between. The CDR3 sequence: CSVAGLQYNEQFF. CDR3 DNA sequence: TGCAGCGTTGCTGGGTTACAATACAATGAGCAGTTCTTC.

The gene calls are TRBV7-9 and TRBJ1-2; D remains unclear. Trimming left V 4 bases short and J 5 bases short, with 8 bases between. The CDR3 length is 12 residues. The germline gives CDR1 SEHNR, CDR2 FQNEAQ (reference sequence). CDR3: CASSSGSYGYTF. DNA for the CDR3: TGTGCCAGCAGCTCAGGTTCTTATGGCTACACCTTC.

This clonotype was counted a single time. This sequence joins TRBV5-6 and TRBJ2-1; D remains unclear. Trimming stripped 7 bases from V and 4 bases from J, with 6 bases between. The CDR3 consists of 11 residues. In germline, CDR1 is SGHDT, CDR2 YYEEEE. The CDR3 DNA follows: TGTGCCAGCGCATTATACAATGAGCAGTTCTTC. Its protein product is CASALYNEQFF.

The chain employs TRBV11-2 and TRBJ2-1; TRBD1 matches 9 bases. The V and J ends lost 4 bases and 6 bases, in that order; junction bases with no gene match: 7. Germline assignment: CDR1 SGHAT and CDR2 FQNNGV. The CDR3 length is 15 residues. CDR3 nucleotides: TGTGCCAGCAGCTCTGGACAGGGGTTAATCAATGAGCAGTTCTTC. This encodes CASSSGQGLINEQFF.

CDR3 bases: TGTGCCAGCAGTTTAGCTGGCCTCATTCAAGAGACCCAGTACTTC. Translation gives CASSLAGLIQETQYF. The rearrangement joins TRBV28 to TRBJ2-5; D is unresolved. Germline V lookup: CDR1 MDHEN, CDR2 SYDVKM. The ends were cut back, 2 bases at V and 2 bases at J, with 12 bases in the middle. The CDR3 sequence is 15 residues long.

This clonotype was seen just once. This sequence joins TRBV3-1 and TRBJ2-4, with 8 positions matching TRBD2. The CDR3 consists of 13 residues. Germline V gene lookup returns CDR1 LGHDT and CDR2 YNNKEL (reference sequence). V lost 4 bases to trimming and J lost 5 bases; unmatched junction nucleotides: 1. CDR3 nucleotides: TGTGCCAGCAGCCGAGCGGGGGAAAACATTCAGTACTTC. The encoded protein is CASSRAGENIQYF.

This chain connects TRBV4-2 to TRBJ2-6; tentative D call: TRBD1 (5 bases). Germline loops: CDR1 LGHNA, CDR2 YNFKEQ. Trimming cost V 4 bases and J 1 base, with 20 bases left between them. The CDR3 length is 19 residues. CDR3 loop: CASSPIGKVGVSGANVLTF. CDR3 nucleotides: TGTGCCAGCAGCCCCATTGGAAAGGTAGGGGTTTCTGGGGCCAACGTCCTGACTTTC.

The J gene is TRBJ1-5, the V gene TRBV15, with a possible D match to TRBD1 (6 bases). There are 17 residues in the CDR3. Germline CDR1 reads LNHNV; CDR2 reads YYDKDF (reference sequence). V gave up 1 base and J gave up 6 bases, with 19 bases separating them. CDR3 bases: TGTGCCACCAGCAGAGCTGGGCGCGGGGGCTCTGCTCAGCCCCAGCATTTT. Amino acid sequence: CATSRAGRGGSAQPQHF.

This chain connects TRBV5-6 to TRBJ2-7; 7 nucleotides line up with TRBD1. Germline trimming cut 6 bases from V and 9 bases from J; bases unmatched to any gene: 12. CDR1 and CDR2 (germline): SGHDT, YYEEEE. CDR3 length: 13 amino acids. CDR3: CASTRQGLIGQYF. For the CDR3, the DNA is TGTGCCAGCACCAGACAGGGATTAATCGGGCAGTACTTC. Variable domain in full (rest from reference TRBV5-6 and TRBJ2-7): DAGVTQSPTHLIKTRGQQVTLRCSPKSGHDTVSWYQQALGQGPQFIFQYYEEEERQRGNFPDRFSGHQFPNYSSELNVNALLLGDSALYLCASTRQGLIGQYFGPGTRLTVT.

This clonotype was detected once. V is TRBV20-1 and J is TRBJ2-5, with D hard to call. The germline V gene has CDR1 DFQATT and CDR2 SNEGSKA (reference sequence). Deletions cut 5 bases from V and 5 bases from J, with 6 bases between. The CDR3 has 10 residues. CDR3 DNA sequence: TGCAGTGCTGGAGTCGAGACCCAGTACTTC. The encoded protein is CSAGVETQYF.

The chain has TRBV19 and TRBJ1-2; D gene unclear. Trimming shortened V by 0 bases and J by 4 bases, and 6 bases separated the two germline ends. Per the germline V gene, CDR1 is LNHDA and CDR2 is SQIVND (reference sequence). The CDR3 has 13 residues. CDR3 amino acids: CASSIEVSYGYTF. For the CDR3, the DNA is TGTGCCAGTAGTATAGAGGTCTCCTATGGCTACACCTTC. Full variable domain (remainder filled in from reference TRBV19 and TRBJ1-2): DGGITQSPKYLFRKEGQNVTLSCEQNLNHDAMYWYRQDPGQGLRLIYYSQIVNDFQKGDIAEGYSVSREKKESFPLTVTSAQKNPTAFYLCASSIEVSYGYTFGSGTRLTVV.

The gene calls are TRBV11-2 and TRBJ2-7; D uncertain. With 0 bases removed from V and 3 bases from J, the gap between germline ends came to 9 bases. The CDR3 totals 14 residues. CDR1 is SGHAT, CDR2 FQNNGV, per germline. The CDR3 spells CASSLDQQFYEQYF. The CDR3 region has the DNA TGTGCCAGCAGCTTAGATCAGCAGTTCTACGAGCAGTACTTC.

V usage is TRBV5-1 and J usage is TRBJ1-2, with TRBD1 as a possible D gene (6 bases). This CDR3 spans 16 amino acids. V was shortened by 4 bases and J by 3 bases, with 19 bases between the two germline ends. Germline lookup yields CDR1 SGHRS and CDR2 YFSETQ. The CDR3 loop is CASSPQGIGLDYGYTF. CDR3 sequence (DNA): TGCGCCAGCAGCCCACAGGGTATCGGGCTAGACTATGGCTACACCTTC.

The rearrangement uses TRBV15 and TRBJ2-2; 7 bases align to TRBD2. The CDR3 runs to 15 residues. The ends lost 1 base at V and 4 bases at J; junction bases unmatched: 3. Looked up from germline, CDR1 is LNHNV and CDR2 is YYDKDF (reference sequence). The CDR3 region has the DNA TGTGCCACCAGCAGAGTGGGAGGGACCACCGGGGAGCTGTTTTTT. Its protein product is CATSRVGGTTGELFF.

The gene calls are TRBV28 and TRBJ1-2, with TRBD1 identical over 10 bases. The V gene end was trimmed by 7 bases and the J gene end by 5 bases; junction bases not matched to a gene: 4. Per germline, CDR1 MDHEN and CDR2 SYDVKM. This CDR3 has 13 residues. The CDR3 DNA reads as TGTGCCAGCACCGCGGGACAGGGGTATGGCTACACCTTC. It specifies CASTAGQGYGYTF.

The rearrangement uses TRBV7-8 and TRBJ2-1, with 7 positions matching TRBD2. The CDR3 is made up of 15 amino acids. The J segment lost 6 bases and the V segment lost 6 bases, leaving 11 bases of the junction unmatched. Germline V lookup: CDR1 SGHVS, CDR2 FQNEAQ. DNA of the CDR3: TGTGCCAGCAGTTTTAGGGACTATAGGGGCAATGAGCAGTTCTTC. Its protein product is CASSFRDYRGNEQFF. The complete variable domain, with remaining parts taken from reference TRBV7-8 and TRBJ2-1, reads GAGVSQSPRYKVAKRGQDVALRCDPISGHVSLFWYQQALGQGPEFLTYFQNEAQLDKSGLPSDRFFAERPEGSVSTLKIQRTQQEDSAVYLCASSFRDYRGNEQFFGPGTRLTVL.

J is TRBJ1-4 and V is TRBV30; perhaps TRBD1 as D (5 bases). The CDR3 contains 11 residues. Germline V lookup: CDR1 GTSNPN, CDR2 SVGIG (reference sequence). V was clipped by 5 bases and J by 11 bases, with 12 bases between them. The CDR3: CAWGFWGKLFF. CDR3 coding DNA: TGTGCCTGGGGGTTTTGGGGGAAACTGTTTTTT. The full variable domain, completed using reference TRBV30 and TRBJ1-4, is SQTIHQWPATLVQPVGSPLSLECTVEGTSNPNLYWYRQAAGRGLQLLFYSVGIGQISSEVPQNLSASRPQDRQFILSSKKLLLSDSGFYLCAWGFWGKLFFGSGTQLSVL.

This chain connects TRBV5-4 to TRBJ2-7, with D possibly TRBD2 on 5 matching bases. The CDR3 is 16 residues long. V lost 4 bases and J 0 bases, leaving 17 bases between the germline ends. CDR1 and CDR2 (germline): SGHNT, YYREEE (reference sequence). CDR3 region: CASSPGEGRVSYEQYF. DNA of the CDR3: TGTGCCAGCAGCCCCGGAGAAGGGCGGGTCTCCTACGAGCAGTACTTC.

The chain links TRBV5-1 to TRBJ2-5; TRBD1 matches 8 bases. The V gene's germline CDR1 is SGHRS and CDR2 YFSETQ. This CDR3 is 17 amino acids long. The V segment lost 4 bases and the J segment 5 bases; nucleotides outside the gene matches: 16. CDR3 region: CASSLLTQGTGGETQYF. In DNA, the CDR3 is TGCGCCAGCAGCCTACTCACCCAAGGGACAGGAGGGGAGACCCAGTACTTC.

The V call is TRBV6-6, the J call TRBJ1-1, with D possibly matching TRBD1 (6 bases). Germline values: CDR1 MNHNY, CDR2 SVGAGI (reference sequence). This CDR3 region has 15 residues. V was shortened by 8 bases and J by 1 base, with 17 bases between the two germline ends. The CDR3 coding sequence is TGTGCCAGCTCCTGGGGAGGGGGGGCGAACACTGAAGCTTTCTTT. Translating it yields CASSWGGGANTEAFF.

This chain connects TRBV10-3 to TRBJ2-7, with TRBD1 as a possible D gene (6 bases). V was trimmed by 5 bases and J by 5 bases, leaving 10 bases between them. The CDR3 runs to 12 residues. The V gene's germline CDR1 is ENHRY and CDR2 SYGVKD. The CDR3 DNA reads TGTGCCATCAGTACACAGGGCAACGAGCAGTACTTC. This sequence encodes CAISTQGNEQYF.

This clonotype was recorded only once. The rearrangement links TRBV29-1 to TRBJ2-3, with 10 bases identical to TRBD2. In germline, CDR1 is SQVTM, CDR2 ANQGSEA. The CDR3 is 13 residues long. Trimming cost V 8 bases and J 4 bases; bases outside gene matches: 6. CDR3 bases: TGCAGCCAAACTAGCGGGACCGCAGATACGCAGTATTTT. Translation: CSQTSGTADTQYF.

The chain joins TRBV27 to TRBJ2-7; tentatively, D is TRBD2 (6 bases). This CDR3 has 15 amino acids. Trimming stripped 4 bases from V and 11 bases from J, with 24 bases between. CDR1 MNHEY and CDR2 SMNVEV come from the germline V gene (reference sequence). In DNA form, the CDR3 reads TGTGCCAGCAGTTCCAGGTTGTTGCGGCTAGCGACGGAGTACTTC. The encoded protein is CASSSRLLRLATEYF.